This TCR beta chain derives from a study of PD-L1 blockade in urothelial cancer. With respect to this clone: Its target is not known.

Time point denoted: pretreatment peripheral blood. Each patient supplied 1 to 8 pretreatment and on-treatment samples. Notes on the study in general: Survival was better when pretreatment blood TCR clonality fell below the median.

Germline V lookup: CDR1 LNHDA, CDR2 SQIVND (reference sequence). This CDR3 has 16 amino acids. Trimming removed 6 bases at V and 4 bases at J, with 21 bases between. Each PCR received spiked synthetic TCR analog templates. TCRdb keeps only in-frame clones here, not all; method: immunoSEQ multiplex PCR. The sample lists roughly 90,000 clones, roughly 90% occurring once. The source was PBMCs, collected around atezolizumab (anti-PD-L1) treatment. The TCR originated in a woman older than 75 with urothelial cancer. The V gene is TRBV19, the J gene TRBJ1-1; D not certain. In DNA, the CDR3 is TGTGCCAGTAGCCGCCGGGTGAAGTCATCGGGCACTGAAGCTTTCTTT. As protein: CASSRRVKSSGTEAFF.